The TCR beta chain under discussion was sequenced for a study of cytomegalovirus exposure and HLA in healthy donors. Across the whole study: The 120 validation repertoires and the approximately 670 first-cohort repertoires shared a platform, a later analysis reported.

J gave up 5 bases and V 3 bases, and 13 bases lay outside the gene matches. The CDR3 runs to 16 residues. The germline gives CDR1 SGDLS, CDR2 YYNGEE. Some clones are missing from TCRdb's copy, which holds only in-frame ones; the method was immunoSEQ multiplex PCR. In the table there are approximately 280,000 clones, approximately 86% of which are singletons. The donors were in the approximately 120-subject validation cohort; that cohort was separate from the roughly 730-subject first cohort. The V gene is TRBV9, the J gene TRBJ2-5; 7 nucleotides align to TRBD2. Source material: PBMCs. This TCR came from a young woman in good health and CMV-seronegative. CDR3 in amino acids: CASSEGSGQGQETQYF. CDR3 DNA: TGTGCCAGCAGCGAGGGTAGCGGGCAAGGCCAGGAGACCCAGTACTTC.